These 32 T cell receptor beta chains share one sample of origin, sequenced in a study of response to subunit inactivated influenza vaccine. TCRdb itself ran the RT-PCR reads through MiXCR, one entry per CDR3 protein. The sample has about 310,000 distinct CDR3 sequences; 21% are singletons. The sample in question was PBMCs from blood, obtained approximately 20 months after vaccination. These receptors were collected from a man between 45 and 75 years old who received an inactivated influenza vaccine.

This chain uses TRBV27 with TRBJ2-7; 9 nucleotides align to TRBD2. The CDR3 consists of 13 residues. Losses at the gene ends were 2 bases for V and 6 bases for J; bases not matched to a gene: 2. CDR1 and CDR2 (germline): MNHEY, SMNVEV (reference sequence). CDR3 in DNA: TGTGCCAGCAGTTTAAGCGGGAGGTCCGAGCAGTACTTC. Amino acid sequence: CASSLSGRSEQYF.

This clonotype was detected only a few times. The rearrangement uses TRBV6-6 and TRBJ2-3, with unresolved D. The CDR3 has 12 residues. With 2 bases removed from V and 6 bases from J, the gap between germline ends came to 6 bases. The germline V gene encodes CDR1 MNHNY and CDR2 SVGAGI (reference sequence). CDR3 nucleotide sequence: TGTGCCAGCAGTTACCATTACGATACGCAGTATTTT. This codes for CASSYHYDTQYF.

This clonotype was counted between two and nine times. The rearrangement links TRBV18 to TRBJ1-4; D perhaps matches TRBD1 (5 bases). CDR1 and CDR2 (germline): KGHSH, LQKENI. Trimming took 3 bases from V and 4 from J, leaving 15 bases between them. This CDR3 is built from 16 residues. CDR3 DNA: TGTGCCAGCTCACCTGGGGCGGAAGCCAGTAATGAAAAACTGTTTTTT. Its translation is CASSPGAEASNEKLFF.

The chain combines TRBV20-1 with TRBJ2-7; 8 bases match TRBD2. The CDR3 has 14 amino acids. Trimming removed 4 bases from V and 3 bases from J; junction bases left unmatched: 8. CDR1 and CDR2 (germline): DFQATT, SNEGSKA (reference sequence). CDR3 bases: TGCAGTGCTAATTCGGGCGGGAGGATCTACGAGCAGTACTTC. It yields the protein CSANSGGRIYEQYF.

J is TRBJ1-2 and V is TRBV12-3 or TRBV12-4; a weak D match, TRBD1 (5 bases). The CDR3 sequence is 16 residues long. The V gene lost 3 bases and the J gene lost 0 bases, with 14 bases spanning the gap. The CDR3 sequence: CASSFRQGLTNYGYTF. The CDR3 coding sequence is TGTGCCAGCAGTTTTAGGCAGGGATTAACTAACTATGGCTACACCTTC.

The chain joins TRBV20-1 to TRBJ1-1; D not resolved. The length of the CDR3 is 11 residues. Germline lookup yields CDR1 DFQATT and CDR2 SNEGSKA (reference sequence). The V and J ends lost 7 bases and 5 bases respectively, with 11 bases between them. This CDR3 is CSVFLGTEAFF. The CDR3, as DNA: TGCAGTGTTTTTCTTGGTACTGAAGCTTTCTTT.

The chain recombines TRBV7-3 with TRBJ2-1; the D call may be TRBD1 or TRBD2 (7 bases each). Germline CDR1 and CDR2: SGHTA and FQGTGA. This CDR3 has 19 amino acids. Trimming cost V 1 base and J 8 bases, with 27 bases left between them. The CDR3 loop is CASSLRGGKRDYPADEQFF. In nucleotides, the CDR3 is TGTGCCAGCAGCTTAAGAGGGGGCAAGCGGGACTACCCCGCGGATGAGCAGTTCTTC.

The table lists this clonotype with many counts. This sequence joins TRBV5-1 and TRBJ1-1; no clear D. Trimming removed 3 bases at V and 3 bases at J, with 12 bases between. Germline assignment: CDR1 SGHRS and CDR2 YFSETQ. The CDR3 has 14 amino acids. In DNA, the CDR3 is TGCGCCAGCAGCTCGGGTTTGAGGGACACTGAAGCTTTCTTT. Its protein is CASSSGLRDTEAFF.

This clonotype was seen repeatedly, ten times or more. The rearrangement links TRBV2 to TRBJ1-1; no reliable D call. Per germline, CDR1 SNHLY and CDR2 FYNNEI. This CDR3 contains 13 residues. The V and J ends lost 6 bases and 4 bases respectively, with 12 bases between them. The CDR3 nucleotides are TGTGCCAGCAGACATGACACGTCCACTGAAGCTTTCTTT. The encoded protein is CASRHDTSTEAFF.

V gene TRBV6-1 combines with J gene TRBJ2-7; 10 bases line up with TRBD1. V was clipped by 6 bases and J by 0 bases; unmatched bases: 11. The CDR3 extends over 17 amino acids. Germline values: CDR1 MNHNS, CDR2 SASEGT. CDR3 in DNA: TGTGCCAGCAGACCCGACGCGGGACAGGGGACCTCCTACGAGCAGTACTTC. Translation gives CASRPDAGQGTSYEQYF.

This sequence joins TRBV7-8 and TRBJ2-2, with 7 bases identical to TRBD2. The J segment lost 6 bases and the V segment lost 3 bases, leaving 7 bases of the junction unmatched. This CDR3 is built from 15 residues. The V gene's germline CDR1 is SGHVS and CDR2 FQNEAQ. The CDR3: CASSFSGYRSGELFF. CDR3 DNA sequence: TGTGCCAGCAGCTTTAGCGGGTATAGGTCCGGGGAGCTGTTTTTT.

This clonotype was recorded a few times. The chain employs TRBV6-2 or TRBV6-3 and TRBJ1-2; 8 bases agree with TRBD1. The CDR3 extends over 13 amino acids. Per the germline V gene, CDR1 is MNHEY and CDR2 is SVGEGT. Unmatched junction bases numbered 8, after V lost 11 bases and J lost 3 bases. CDR3 in DNA: TGTGCCTGTCGGACAGGGACCGACTATGGCTACACCTTC. Its protein product is CACRTGTDYGYTF.

This rearrangement joins TRBV19 to TRBJ1-5; no reliable D call. Germline CDR1 is LNHDA and CDR2 is SQIVND (reference sequence). The CDR3 extends over 13 amino acids. V lost 5 bases and J lost 3, with 8 bases in between. CDR3 in amino acids: CASSLTDNQPQHF. As DNA, the CDR3 is TGTGCCAGTAGTCTGACCGACAATCAGCCCCAGCATTTT.

This clonotype came up many times. The rearrangement uses TRBV12-3 or TRBV12-4 and TRBJ1-2, with 8 bases fitting TRBD1. This CDR3 has 13 amino acids. V dropped 2 bases and J dropped 8; count of bases not matched to a gene: 4. The CDR3 nucleotides read TGTGCCAGCAGTTTAACCGGGACAGGAGGCTACACCTTC. Its protein is CASSLTGTGGYTF.

This clonotype has a count of ten or more. V is TRBV4-3 and J is TRBJ1-1; TRBD1 matches 9 bases. Germline-derived CDR1 and CDR2 are LGHNA and YSLEER. This CDR3 has 13 residues. Trimming removed 4 bases from V and 3 bases from J; junction bases left unmatched: 0. This CDR3 is CASSRTGDTEAFF. The CDR3 coding sequence is TGCGCCAGCAGCCGGACAGGGGACACTGAAGCTTTCTTT.

The rearrangement joins TRBV4-2 to TRBJ2-2; 8 bases are shared with TRBD1. Germline CDR1 reads LGHNA; CDR2 reads YNFKEQ. The CDR3 consists of 16 residues. V shed 3 bases and J 4 bases; nucleotides not matched to a gene: 7. Here the CDR3 DNA reads TGTGCCAGCAGCCAGCCCGTGACAGGGGCCACCGGGGAGCTGTTTTTT. It encodes CASSQPVTGATGELFF.

This clonotype occurred a few times. The gene calls are TRBV6-5 and TRBJ2-1; 9 nucleotides align to TRBD2. Germline CDR1 is MNHEY and CDR2 is SVGAGI. The CDR3 totals 16 residues. Unmatched junction bases numbered 7, after V lost 2 bases and J lost 5 bases. The CDR3 DNA sequence: TGTGCCAGCAGTTACGGTCTAGCGGGGTCCCACAATGAGCAGTTCTTC. Translated: CASSYGLAGSHNEQFF.

The gene calls are TRBV9 and TRBJ2-7; TRBD1 matches 11 bases. The germline CDR1 and CDR2 sequences are SGDLS and YYNGEE. With V trimmed by 3 bases and J by 5 bases, 7 bases remained unmatched. CDR3 length: 15 residues. The CDR3 sequence: CASSEGQGAHNEQYF. The DNA of the CDR3 is TGTGCCAGCAGCGAAGGACAGGGGGCTCACAACGAGCAGTACTTC.

This chain connects TRBV11-2 to TRBJ2-7; 9 nucleotides align to TRBD1. Germline loops: CDR1 SGHAT, CDR2 FQNNGV. The trim removed 4 bases at V and 2 bases at J, leaving 6 bases unmatched. The CDR3 has 15 amino acids. The CDR3 spells CASSSTDRGAYEQYF. The CDR3 DNA reads as TGTGCCAGCAGCTCAACAGACAGGGGGGCCTACGAGCAGTACTTC.

In its sample, this clonotype was seen many times. CDR3 sequence reads: CASSQAGVNTEAFF. DNA for the CDR3: TGCGCCAGCAGCCAAGCGGGGGTTAACACTGAAGCTTTCTTT. The chain employs TRBV4-1 and TRBJ1-1; perhaps TRBD1 as D (5 bases). V lost 1 base and J lost 2, with 8 bases in between. In germline, CDR1 is MGHRA, CDR2 YSYEKL. CDR3 size: 14 residues.

This clonotype was seen many times. The chain links TRBV20-1 to TRBJ1-2, with unresolved D. With 0 bases removed from V and 4 bases from J, the gap between germline ends came to 15 bases. CDR3 size: 15 residues. Per the germline V gene, CDR1 is DFQATT and CDR2 is SNEGSKA (reference sequence). CDR3 region: CSARDALQLIYGYTF. The CDR3 DNA reads as TGCAGTGCTAGAGATGCATTACAGCTCATCTATGGCTACACCTTC.

The J gene is TRBJ2-5, the V gene TRBV5-1; possibly TRBD1 for D (6 bases). Germline loops: CDR1 SGHRS, CDR2 YFSETQ. The CDR3 is made up of 13 amino acids. V was shortened by 2 bases and J by 2 bases, with 7 bases between the two germline ends. CDR3 amino acids: CASSFQGQETQYF. In DNA, the CDR3 is TGCGCCAGCAGCTTCCAGGGGCAAGAGACCCAGTACTTC.

In its sample, this clonotype was seen a few times. The J gene is TRBJ2-5, the V gene TRBV20-1; perhaps TRBD2 as D (6 bases). The CDR3 extends over 14 amino acids. The V and J ends lost 0 bases and 5 bases respectively, with 13 bases between them. CDR1 is DFQATT and CDR2 is SNEGSKA in the germline V gene (reference sequence). The CDR3 DNA reads TGCAGTGCTAGAGACATCGACGCGGGGGAGACCCAGTACTTC. Translated, it gives CSARDIDAGETQYF.

The chain carries TRBV20-1 and TRBJ2-3; the D is unclear. Germline assignment: CDR1 DFQATT and CDR2 SNEGSKA (reference sequence). Trimming removed 4 bases at V and 2 bases at J, with 7 bases between. The CDR3 runs to 12 residues. CDR3 sequence (DNA): TGCAGTGCTAAGGCTAACACAGATACGCAGTATTTT. Amino acids: CSAKANTDTQYF.

The chain carries TRBV4-3 and TRBJ2-2; possibly TRBD2 for D (6 bases). The germline CDR1 and CDR2 sequences are LGHNA and YSLEER. The CDR3 extends over 14 amino acids. Trimming removed 0 bases at V and 6 bases at J, with 8 bases between. The CDR3 bases are TGCGCCAGCAGCCAAGAACTAGCCTCCGGGGAGCTGTTTTTT. Its protein product is CASSQELASGELFF.

This clonotype occurred a few times. The V call is TRBV5-1, the J call TRBJ1-2, with D uncertain. Germline V CDR1 and CDR2: SGHRS, YFSETQ. The CDR3 loop spans 13 amino acids. The V gene lost 2 bases and the J gene lost 6 bases, with 11 bases spanning the gap. DNA for the CDR3: TGCGCCAGCAGCTTCAGCGGAGGGAATGGCTACACCTTC. Protein sequence: CASSFSGGNGYTF.

This clonotype occurred a few times. The gene calls are TRBV7-2 and TRBJ2-3, with unresolved D. There are 12 residues in the CDR3. Germline CDR1 and CDR2: SGHTA and FQGNSA. V was shortened by 3 bases and J by 6 bases, with 7 bases between the two germline ends. As DNA, the CDR3 is TGTGCCAGCAGCTTCCTTATTGATACGCAGTATTTT. It codes for CASSFLIDTQYF.

There are many counts of this clonotype. The gene calls are TRBV19 and TRBJ1-1; D may be TRBD1 (6 bases). Trimming shortened V by 3 bases and J by 2 bases, and 13 bases separated the two germline ends. The CDR3 runs to 15 residues. Per the germline V gene, CDR1 is LNHDA and CDR2 is SQIVND (reference sequence). The CDR3 here is CASSIGQRTNTEAFF. CDR3 coding DNA: TGTGCCAGTAGTATCGGACAGAGGACAAACACTGAAGCTTTCTTT.

The chain joins TRBV7-9 to TRBJ1-1; D might be TRBD1 (5 bases). The CDR3 spans 13 residues. The V gene's germline CDR1 is SEHNR and CDR2 FQNEAQ (reference sequence). V was shortened by 4 bases and J by 6 bases, with 12 bases between the two germline ends. Here the CDR3 reads CASSSTGFSEAFF. As DNA, the CDR3 is TGTGCCAGCAGCTCTACAGGTTTTTCTGAAGCTTTCTTT.

The chain carries TRBV5-4 and TRBJ2-6, with 8 bases lining up with TRBD2. With V trimmed by 3 bases and J by 0 bases, 11 bases remained unmatched. Germline V CDR1 and CDR2: SGHNT, YYREEE (reference sequence). This CDR3 is 19 amino acids long. CDR3 protein: CASSSISGRPPSGANVLTF. In DNA form, the CDR3 reads TGTGCCAGCAGCTCAATCAGCGGGAGACCCCCCTCTGGGGCCAACGTCCTGACTTTC.

V and J are TRBV18 and TRBJ2-7, with D perhaps given as TRBD1 or TRBD2 (5 bases each). The V end lost 2 bases, the J end lost 2 bases, and 13 bases lay between the germline ends. The germline V gene has CDR1 KGHSH and CDR2 LQKENI. The CDR3 has 15 residues. Here the CDR3 DNA reads TGTGCCAGCTCACCAACCGGGACCTCCGCCTACGAGCAGTACTTC. This codes for CASSPTGTSAYEQYF.

Only a few counts were recorded for this clonotype. The chain has TRBV24-1 and TRBJ2-1, with D perhaps matching TRBD2 (5 bases). The V gene's germline CDR1 is KGHDR and CDR2 SFDVKD. The V gene lost 3 bases and the J gene lost 4 bases, with 9 bases spanning the gap. The CDR3 has 14 amino acids. CDR3 DNA: TGTGCCACCAGTGATGTGGACTCGTACAATGAGCAGTTCTTC. This codes for CATSDVDSYNEQFF.